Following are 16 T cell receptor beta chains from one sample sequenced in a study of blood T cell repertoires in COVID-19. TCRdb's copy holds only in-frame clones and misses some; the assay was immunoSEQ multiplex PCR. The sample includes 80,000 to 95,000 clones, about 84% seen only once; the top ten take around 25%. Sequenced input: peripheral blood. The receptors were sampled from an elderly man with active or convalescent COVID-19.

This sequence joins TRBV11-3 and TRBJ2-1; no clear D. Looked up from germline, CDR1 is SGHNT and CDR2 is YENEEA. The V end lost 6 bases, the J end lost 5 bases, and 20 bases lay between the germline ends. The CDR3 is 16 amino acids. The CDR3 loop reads CASSLSGGGYNNEQFF. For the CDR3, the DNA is TGTGCCAGCAGTTTAAGTGGCGGCGGCTATAACAATGAGCAGTTCTTC.

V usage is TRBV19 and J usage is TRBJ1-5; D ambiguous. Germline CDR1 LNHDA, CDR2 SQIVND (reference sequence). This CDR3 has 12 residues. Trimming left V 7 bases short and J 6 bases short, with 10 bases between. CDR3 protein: CASNIRSQPQHF. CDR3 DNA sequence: TGTGCCAGTAACATCCGAAGTCAGCCCCAGCATTTT.

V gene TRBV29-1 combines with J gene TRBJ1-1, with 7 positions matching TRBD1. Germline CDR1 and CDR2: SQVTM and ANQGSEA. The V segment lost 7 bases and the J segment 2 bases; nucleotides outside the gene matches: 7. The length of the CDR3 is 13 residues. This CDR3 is CSGTTGLNTEAFF. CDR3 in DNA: TGCAGCGGCACGACAGGGTTAAACACTGAAGCTTTCTTT.

CDR3 residues: CASSVTGGTGGELFF. As DNA, the CDR3 is TGTGCCAGCAGCGTAACAGGGGGCACCGGCGGGGAGCTGTTTTTT. V usage is TRBV9 and J usage is TRBJ2-2, with 9 bases lining up with TRBD1. The CDR3 has 15 residues. The junction had 5 bases not matched to a gene; V was cut back by 1 base and J by 7 bases. Germline CDR1 is SGDLS and CDR2 is YYNGEE.

CDR3 bases: TGTGCCAGTAGTAGCGCCGGGGGTGGTCAGCCCCAGCATTTT. It translates to CASSSAGGGQPQHF. The rearrangement links TRBV19 to TRBJ1-5; tentative D call: TRBD1 (5 bases). V was clipped by 4 bases and J by 6 bases, with 13 bases between them. CDR1 LNHDA and CDR2 SQIVND come from the germline V gene (reference sequence). This CDR3 is 14 amino acids long.

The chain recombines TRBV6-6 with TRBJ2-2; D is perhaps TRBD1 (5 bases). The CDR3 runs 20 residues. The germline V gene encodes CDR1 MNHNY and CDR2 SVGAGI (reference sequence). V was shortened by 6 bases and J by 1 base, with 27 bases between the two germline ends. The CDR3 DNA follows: TGTGCCAGCAGCATAAGAACACCATCAGGGCCTACAATGAACACCGGGGAGCTGTTTTTT. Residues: CASSIRTPSGPTMNTGELFF.

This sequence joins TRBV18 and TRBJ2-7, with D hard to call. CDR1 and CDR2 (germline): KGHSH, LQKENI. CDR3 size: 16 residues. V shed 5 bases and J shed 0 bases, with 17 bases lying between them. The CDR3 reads CASSTQNRASSYEQYF. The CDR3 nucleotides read TGTGCCAGCTCAACACAAAACAGAGCCAGCTCCTACGAGCAGTACTTC.

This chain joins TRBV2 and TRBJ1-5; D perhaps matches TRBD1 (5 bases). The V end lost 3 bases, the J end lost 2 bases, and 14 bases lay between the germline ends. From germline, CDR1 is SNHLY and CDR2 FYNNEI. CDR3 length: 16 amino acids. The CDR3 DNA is TGTGCCAGCAGTGATACGGGGGGGATGGGCAATCAGCCCCAGCATTTT. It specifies CASSDTGGMGNQPQHF.

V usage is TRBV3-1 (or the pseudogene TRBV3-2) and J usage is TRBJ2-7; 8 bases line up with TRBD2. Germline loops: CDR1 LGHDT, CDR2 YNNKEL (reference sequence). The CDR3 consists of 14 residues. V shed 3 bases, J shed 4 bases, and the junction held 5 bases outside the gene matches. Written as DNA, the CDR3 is TGTGCCAGCAGCCACGGGGGGGCCGCATACGAGCAGTACTTC. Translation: CASSHGGAAYEQYF.

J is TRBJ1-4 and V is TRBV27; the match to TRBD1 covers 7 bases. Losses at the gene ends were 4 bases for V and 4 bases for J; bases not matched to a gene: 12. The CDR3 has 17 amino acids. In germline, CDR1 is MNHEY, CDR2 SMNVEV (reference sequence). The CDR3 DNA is TGTGCCAGCAGTTCCCGACAGGGCAGCTGGGGTAATGAAAAACTGTTTTTT. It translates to CASSSRQGSWGNEKLFF.

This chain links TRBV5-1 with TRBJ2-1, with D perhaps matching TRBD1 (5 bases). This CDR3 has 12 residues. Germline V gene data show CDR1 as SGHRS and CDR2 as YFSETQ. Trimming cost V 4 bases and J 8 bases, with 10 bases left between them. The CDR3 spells CASSIQGYEQFF. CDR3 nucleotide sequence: TGCGCCAGCAGCATCCAGGGATATGAGCAGTTCTTC.

The CDR3 sequence: CASSLLAGGPGEQFF. The CDR3 DNA reads TGTGCCAGCAGCCTACTAGCGGGGGGGCCTGGTGAGCAGTTCTTC. The chain combines TRBV7-6 with TRBJ2-1, with TRBD2 identical over 13 bases. The CDR3 has 15 residues. CDR1 is SGHVS, CDR2 FNYEAQ, per germline. The V segment lost 5 bases and the J segment 9 bases; nucleotides outside the gene matches: 7.

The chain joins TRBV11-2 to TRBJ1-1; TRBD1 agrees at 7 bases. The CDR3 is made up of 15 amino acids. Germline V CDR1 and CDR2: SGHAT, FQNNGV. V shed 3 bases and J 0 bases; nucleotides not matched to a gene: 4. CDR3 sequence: CASSLTGFVNTEAFF. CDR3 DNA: TGTGCCAGCAGCTTGACAGGGTTCGTGAACACTGAAGCTTTCTTT.

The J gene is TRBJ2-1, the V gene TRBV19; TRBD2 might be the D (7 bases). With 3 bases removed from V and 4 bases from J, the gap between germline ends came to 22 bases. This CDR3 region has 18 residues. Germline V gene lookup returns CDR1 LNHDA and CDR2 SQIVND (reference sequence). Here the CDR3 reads CASSMGFRGAGKYNEQFF. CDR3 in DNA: TGTGCCAGTAGTATGGGTTTCCGGGGGGCCGGTAAATACAATGAGCAGTTCTTC.

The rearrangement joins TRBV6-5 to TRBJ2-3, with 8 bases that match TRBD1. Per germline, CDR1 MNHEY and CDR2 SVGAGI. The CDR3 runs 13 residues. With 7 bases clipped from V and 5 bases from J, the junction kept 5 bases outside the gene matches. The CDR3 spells CASKDRVLDTQYF. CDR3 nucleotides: TGTGCCAGCAAGGACAGGGTTTTAGATACGCAGTATTTT.

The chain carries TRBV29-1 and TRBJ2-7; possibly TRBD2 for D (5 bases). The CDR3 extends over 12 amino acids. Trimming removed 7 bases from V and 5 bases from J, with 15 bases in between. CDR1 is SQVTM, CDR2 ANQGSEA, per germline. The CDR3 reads CSASGLFDEQYF. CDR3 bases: TGCAGCGCATCCGGACTCTTTGACGAGCAGTACTTC.